This TCR beta chain was sequenced during a study of a mutant IDH1 vaccine in newly diagnosed glioma. Whole-study context: Eight vaccine injections were given to patients in weeks 1, 3, 5, 7, 11, 15, 19 and 23. Vaccines were first given 4-6 weeks after radiotherapy alone, or with temozolomide cycles. Prior therapy was radiotherapy, temozolomide, or both; most received both.

The CDR3 is 11 amino acids. CDR1 and CDR2 (germline): LNHDA, SQIVND (reference sequence). V dropped 1 base and J dropped 7 bases, with 4 bases sitting between them. This clone showed up just once. Its antigen remains unidentified. Profiled with immunoSEQ multiplex PCR; TCRdb holds only in-frame clones, not every one. The sample records 65,000 or so clones, roughly 81% being singletons. The time point: week 23, last vaccination. In every dose of vaccine, 300 ug of mutant IDH1 20-mer peptide was given alongside topical imiquimod. Donors' newly diagnosed IDH1-mutant WHO grade 3 or 4 astrocytomas lacked nuclear ATRX.

The clonotype comes from a man between 25 and 39 years old with glioma. This specimen consisted of PBMCs, obtained from a glioma patient whose treatment included an IDH1 peptide vaccine. The genes are TRBV19 and TRBJ1-1; the D is unclear. The CDR3 coding sequence is TGTGCCAGTAGTATAGTGGGTGAAGCTTTCTTT. Residues: CASSIVGEAFF.